This T cell receptor beta chain appears in the sequencing data of a study of blood T cell repertoires in COVID-19. Study in general: Donors in the United States, Italy and Spain gave samples during acute or convalescent COVID-19.

Two negative PCRs, clearance, or symptom resolution had been documented for recovered Cohort 3 donors. There are 13 residues in the CDR3. V was clipped by 5 bases and J by 5 bases; unmatched bases: 5. Germline V gene sequence: CDR1 PRHDT, CDR2 FYEKMQ (reference sequence). In the authors' methods: Reference gene primer amplification gave nucleated cell count estimates. Profiled with immunoSEQ multiplex PCR; TCRdb holds only in-frame clones, not every one. V and J calls and clone size are given by that table; D and trimming were obtained from the DNA. The sample shows about 240,000 clones, approximately 90% of them seen only once.

The rearrangement links TRBV13 to TRBJ1-1, with 7 bases identical to TRBD1. The source is a woman younger than 45 who had recovered from COVID-19. Sequencing used PBMCs or T cells enriched from blood (not recorded which). The CDR3, as DNA: TGTGCCAGCAGCCAGAAGACAGGGACTGAAGCTTTCTTT. Translation gives CASSQKTGTEAFF.